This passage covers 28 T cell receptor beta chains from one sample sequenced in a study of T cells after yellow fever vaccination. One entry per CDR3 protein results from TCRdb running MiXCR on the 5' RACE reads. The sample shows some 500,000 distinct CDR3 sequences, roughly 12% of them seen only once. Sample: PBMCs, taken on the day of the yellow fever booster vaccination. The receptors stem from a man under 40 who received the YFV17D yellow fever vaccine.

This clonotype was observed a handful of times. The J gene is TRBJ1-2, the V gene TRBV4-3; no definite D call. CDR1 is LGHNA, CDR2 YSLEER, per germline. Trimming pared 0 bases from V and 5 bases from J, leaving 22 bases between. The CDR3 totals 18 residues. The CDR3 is CASSQDRGNNVVLYGYTF. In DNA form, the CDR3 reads TGCGCCAGCAGCCAAGATCGTGGAAATAACGTTGTCCTTTATGGCTACACCTTC.

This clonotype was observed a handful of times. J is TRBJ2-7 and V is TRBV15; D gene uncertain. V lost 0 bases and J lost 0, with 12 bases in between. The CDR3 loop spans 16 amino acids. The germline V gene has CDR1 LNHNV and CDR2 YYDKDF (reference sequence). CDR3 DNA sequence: TGTGCCACCAGCAGAGATGGTAAGAGGAGCTCCTACGAGCAGTACTTC. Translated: CATSRDGKRSSYEQYF.

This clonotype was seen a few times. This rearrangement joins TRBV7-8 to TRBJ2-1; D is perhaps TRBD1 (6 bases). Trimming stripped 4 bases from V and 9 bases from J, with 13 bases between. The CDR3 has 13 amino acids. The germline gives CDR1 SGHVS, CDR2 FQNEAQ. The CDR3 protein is CASSSTDSSEQFF. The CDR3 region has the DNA TGTGCCAGCAGCTCGACGGACAGCTCTGAGCAGTTCTTC.

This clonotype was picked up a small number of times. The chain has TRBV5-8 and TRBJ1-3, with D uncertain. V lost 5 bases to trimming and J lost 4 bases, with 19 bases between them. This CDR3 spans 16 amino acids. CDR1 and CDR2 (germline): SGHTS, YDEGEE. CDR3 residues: CASSTGPPAAGNTIYF. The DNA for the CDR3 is TGTGCCAGCAGTACCGGACCTCCCGCGGCAGGAAACACCATATATTTT.

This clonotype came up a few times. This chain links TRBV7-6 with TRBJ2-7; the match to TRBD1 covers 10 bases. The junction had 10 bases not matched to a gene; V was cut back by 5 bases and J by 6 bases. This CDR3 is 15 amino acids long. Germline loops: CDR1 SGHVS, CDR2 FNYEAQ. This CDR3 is CASSHSPGQGSEQYF. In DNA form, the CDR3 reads TGTGCCAGCAGCCATTCCCCGGGACAGGGGAGCGAGCAGTACTTC.

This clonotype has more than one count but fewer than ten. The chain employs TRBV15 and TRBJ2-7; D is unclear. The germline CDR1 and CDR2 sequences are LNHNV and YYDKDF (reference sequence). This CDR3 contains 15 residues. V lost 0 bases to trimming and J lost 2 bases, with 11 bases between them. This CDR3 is CATSRDRTAAYEQYF. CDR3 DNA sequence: TGTGCCACCAGCAGAGATAGAACGGCGGCCTACGAGCAGTACTTC. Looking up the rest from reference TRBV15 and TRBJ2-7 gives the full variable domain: DAMVIQNPRYQVTQFGKPVTLSCSQTLNHNVMYWYQQKSSQAPKLLFHYYDKDFNNEADTPDNFQSRRPNTSFCFLDIRSPGLGDTAMYLCATSRDRTAAYEQYFGPGTRLTVT.

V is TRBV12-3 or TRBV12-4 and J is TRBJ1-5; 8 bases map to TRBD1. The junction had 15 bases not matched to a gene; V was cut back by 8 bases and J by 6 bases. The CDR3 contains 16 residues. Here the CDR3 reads CASGTGQGGTGQPQHF. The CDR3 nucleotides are TGTGCCAGCGGAACAGGACAGGGCGGGACCGGTCAGCCCCAGCATTTT.

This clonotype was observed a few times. The CDR3 region is CASSLLLSDNEQFF. CDR3 DNA: TGTGCCAGCAGCTTGCTCCTTAGTGACAATGAGCAGTTCTTC. The rearrangement joins TRBV5-6 to TRBJ2-1; D unresolved. The V gene lost 1 base and the J gene lost 5 bases, with 10 bases spanning the gap. This CDR3 contains 14 residues. From germline, CDR1 is SGHDT and CDR2 YYEEEE.

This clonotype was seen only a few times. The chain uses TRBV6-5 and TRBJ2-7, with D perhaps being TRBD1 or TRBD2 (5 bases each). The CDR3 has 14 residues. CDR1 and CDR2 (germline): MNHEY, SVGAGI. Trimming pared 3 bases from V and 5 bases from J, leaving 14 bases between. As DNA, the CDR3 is TGTGCCAGCAGTTATTCTTGGGGGTACGACGAGCAGTACTTC. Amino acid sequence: CASSYSWGYDEQYF.

The CDR3 protein is CATSDSGDSYNEQFF. As DNA, the CDR3 is TGTGCCACCAGTGATTCCGGGGACTCCTACAATGAGCAGTTCTTC. The chain has TRBV24-1 and TRBJ2-1, with TRBD2 as a possible D gene (5 bases). CDR1 is KGHDR, CDR2 SFDVKD, per germline. V lost 2 bases and J 0 bases, leaving 7 bases between the germline ends. CDR3 size: 15 residues.

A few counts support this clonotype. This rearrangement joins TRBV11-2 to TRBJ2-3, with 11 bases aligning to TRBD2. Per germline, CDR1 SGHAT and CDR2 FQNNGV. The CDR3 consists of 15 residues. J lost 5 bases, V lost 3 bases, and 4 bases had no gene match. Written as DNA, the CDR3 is TGTGCCAGCAGCTTTAGCGGGAGGGCCATAGATACGCAGTATTTT. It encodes CASSFSGRAIDTQYF.

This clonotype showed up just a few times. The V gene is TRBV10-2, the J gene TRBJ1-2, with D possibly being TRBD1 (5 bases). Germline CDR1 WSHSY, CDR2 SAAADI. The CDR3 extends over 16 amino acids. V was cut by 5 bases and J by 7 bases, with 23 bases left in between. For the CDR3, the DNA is TGCGCCAGCAGTCCCTTCTTTGAAGGGACGGCCTCTGGCTACACCTTC. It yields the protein CASSPFFEGTASGYTF.

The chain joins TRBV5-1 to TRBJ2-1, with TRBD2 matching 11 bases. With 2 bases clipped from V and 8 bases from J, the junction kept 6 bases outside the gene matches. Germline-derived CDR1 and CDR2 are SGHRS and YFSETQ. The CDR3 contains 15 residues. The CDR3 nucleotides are TGCGCCAGCAGCTTTTCTTCTAGCGGGAGGTATGAGCAGTTCTTC. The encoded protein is CASSFSSSGRYEQFF.

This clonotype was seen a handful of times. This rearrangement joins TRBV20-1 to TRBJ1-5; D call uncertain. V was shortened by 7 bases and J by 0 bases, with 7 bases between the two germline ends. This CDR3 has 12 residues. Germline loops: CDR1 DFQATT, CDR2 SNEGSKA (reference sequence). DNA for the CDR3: TGCAGTGGGAGTTATAGCAATCAGCCCCAGCATTTT. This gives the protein CSGSYSNQPQHF.

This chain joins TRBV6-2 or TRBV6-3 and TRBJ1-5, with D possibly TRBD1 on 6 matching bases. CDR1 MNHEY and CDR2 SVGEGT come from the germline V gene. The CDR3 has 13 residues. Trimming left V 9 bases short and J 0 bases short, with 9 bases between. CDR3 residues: CASRTDSNQPQHF. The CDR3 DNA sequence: TGTGCCAGTCGGACAGATAGCAATCAGCCCCAGCATTTT.

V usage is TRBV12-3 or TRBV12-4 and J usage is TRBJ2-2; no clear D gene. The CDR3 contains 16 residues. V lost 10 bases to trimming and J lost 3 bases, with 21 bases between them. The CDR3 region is CATGLGSAMDTGELFF. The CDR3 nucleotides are TGTGCCACCGGGTTGGGGTCAGCTATGGACACCGGGGAGCTGTTTTTT.

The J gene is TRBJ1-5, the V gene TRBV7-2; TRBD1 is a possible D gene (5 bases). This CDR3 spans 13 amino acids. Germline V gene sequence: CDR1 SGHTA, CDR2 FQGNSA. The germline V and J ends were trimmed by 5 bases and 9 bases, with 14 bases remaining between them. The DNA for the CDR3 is TGTGCCAGCAGCAACACTTGGCAGGGGCCCCAGCATTTT. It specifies CASSNTWQGPQHF.

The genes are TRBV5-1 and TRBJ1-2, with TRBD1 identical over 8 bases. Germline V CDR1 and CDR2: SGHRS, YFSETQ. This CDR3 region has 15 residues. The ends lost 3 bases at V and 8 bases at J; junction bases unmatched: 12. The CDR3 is CASSSYRTGRHGYTF. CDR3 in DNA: TGCGCCAGCAGCTCATATCGGACAGGGAGGCACGGCTACACCTTC. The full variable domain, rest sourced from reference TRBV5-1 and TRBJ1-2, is KAGVTQTPRYLIKTRGQQVTLSCSPISGHRSVSWYQQTPGQGLQFLFEYFSETQRNKGNFPGRFSGRQFSNSRSEMNVSTLELGDSALYLCASSSYRTGRHGYTFGSGTRLTVV.

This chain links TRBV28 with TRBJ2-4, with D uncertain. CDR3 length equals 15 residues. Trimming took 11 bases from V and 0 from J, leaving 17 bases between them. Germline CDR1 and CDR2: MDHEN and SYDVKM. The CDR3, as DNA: TGTGCCTCCGTGGCGTGGTCTCTAGCCAAAAACATTCAGTACTTC. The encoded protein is CASVAWSLAKNIQYF.

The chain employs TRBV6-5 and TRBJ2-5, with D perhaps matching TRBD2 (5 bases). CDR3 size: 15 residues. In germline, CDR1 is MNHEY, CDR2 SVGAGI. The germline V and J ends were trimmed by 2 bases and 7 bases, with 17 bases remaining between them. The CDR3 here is CASSYTDQPRGTQYF. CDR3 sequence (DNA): TGTGCCAGCAGTTACACGGACCAACCCCGGGGGACCCAGTACTTC.

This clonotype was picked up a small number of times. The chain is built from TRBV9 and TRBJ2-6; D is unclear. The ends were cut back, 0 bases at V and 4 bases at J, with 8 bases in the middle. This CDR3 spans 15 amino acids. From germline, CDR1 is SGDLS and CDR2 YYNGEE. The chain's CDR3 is CASSVDLVGANVLTF. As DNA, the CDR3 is TGTGCCAGCAGCGTAGATCTGGTGGGGGCCAACGTCCTGACTTTC.

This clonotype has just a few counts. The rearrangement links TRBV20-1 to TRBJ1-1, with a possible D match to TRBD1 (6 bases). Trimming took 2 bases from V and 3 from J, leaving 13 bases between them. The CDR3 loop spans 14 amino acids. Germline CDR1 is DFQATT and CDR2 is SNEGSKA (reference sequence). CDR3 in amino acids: CSARLGQSHTEAFF. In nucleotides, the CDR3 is TGCAGTGCTAGACTGGGACAATCCCACACTGAAGCTTTCTTT.

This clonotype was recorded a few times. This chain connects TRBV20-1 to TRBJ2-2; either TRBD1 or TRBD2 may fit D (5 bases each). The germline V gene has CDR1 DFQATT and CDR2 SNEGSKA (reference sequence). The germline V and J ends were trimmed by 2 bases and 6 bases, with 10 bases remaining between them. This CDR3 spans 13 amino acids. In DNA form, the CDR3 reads TGCAGTGCTAGACCCGGGGCGGCCGGGGAGCTGTTTTTT. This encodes CSARPGAAGELFF.

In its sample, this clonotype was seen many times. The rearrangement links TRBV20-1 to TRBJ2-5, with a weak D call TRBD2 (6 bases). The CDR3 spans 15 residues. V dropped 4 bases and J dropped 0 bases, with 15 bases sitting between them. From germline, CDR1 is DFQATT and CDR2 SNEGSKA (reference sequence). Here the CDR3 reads CSAKTRPLYQETQYF. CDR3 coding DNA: TGCAGTGCTAAGACTAGACCCCTTTACCAAGAGACCCAGTACTTC.

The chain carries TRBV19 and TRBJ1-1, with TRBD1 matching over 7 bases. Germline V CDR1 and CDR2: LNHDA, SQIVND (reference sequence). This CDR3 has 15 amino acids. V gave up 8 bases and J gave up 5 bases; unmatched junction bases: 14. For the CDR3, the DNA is TGTGCCAGTTTACAGGGGACGGGACTAGCGACTGAAGCTTTCTTT. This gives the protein CASLQGTGLATEAFF. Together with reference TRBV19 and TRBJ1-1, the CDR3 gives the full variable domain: DGGITQSPKYLFRKEGQNVTLSCEQNLNHDAMYWYRQDPGQGLRLIYYSQIVNDFQKGDIAEGYSVSREKKESFPLTVTSAQKNPTAFYLCASLQGTGLATEAFFGQGTRLTVV.

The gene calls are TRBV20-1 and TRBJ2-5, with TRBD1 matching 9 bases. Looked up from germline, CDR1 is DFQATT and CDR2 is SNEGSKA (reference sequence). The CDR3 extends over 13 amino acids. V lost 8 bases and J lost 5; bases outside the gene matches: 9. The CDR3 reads CSTATGGGETQYF. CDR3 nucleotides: TGCAGTACCGCGACAGGGGGAGGGGAGACCCAGTACTTC.

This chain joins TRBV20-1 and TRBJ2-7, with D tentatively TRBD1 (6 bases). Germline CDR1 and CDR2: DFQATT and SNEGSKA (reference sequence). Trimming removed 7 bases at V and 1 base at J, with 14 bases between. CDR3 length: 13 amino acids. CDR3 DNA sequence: TGCAGTGTATGGCAGGGGATATCCTACGAGCAGTACTTC. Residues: CSVWQGISYEQYF.

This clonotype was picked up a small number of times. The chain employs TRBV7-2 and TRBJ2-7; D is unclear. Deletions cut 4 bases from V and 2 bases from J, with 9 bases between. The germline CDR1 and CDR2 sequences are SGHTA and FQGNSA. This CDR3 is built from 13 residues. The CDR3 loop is CASSSLPAYEQYF. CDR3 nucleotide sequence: TGTGCCAGCAGCTCCCTTCCTGCCTACGAGCAGTACTTC.